Below, 5 T cell receptor beta chains from the same sample are listed, as sequenced in a study of a mutant IDH1 vaccine in newly diagnosed glioma. This sample's time point: week 35, safety follow-up. The study gave 300 ug of mutant IDH1 20-mer peptide per vaccine dose, with topical imiquimod. No antigens are known for them. Generated by immunoSEQ multiplex PCR, the TCRdb table keeps only in-frame clones and is missing some. This repertoire shows 60,000 to 65,000 clones, 80% to 90% found once; its top ten account for roughly 5.2%. The source was PBMCs, collected from a glioma patient whose treatment included an IDH1 peptide vaccine. Receptor source: a middle-aged man with glioma.

V is TRBV19 and J is TRBJ2-4, with 11 bases matching TRBD2. The CDR3 runs 15 residues. J was trimmed by 4 bases and V by 6 bases; bases with no gene match: 5. Germline-derived CDR1 and CDR2 are LNHDA and SQIVND (reference sequence). CDR3 DNA: TGTGCCAGTAGCCCAACTAGCGGGGGTAAAAACATTCAGTACTTC. This sequence encodes CASSPTSGGKNIQYF.

The rearrangement joins TRBV5-6 to TRBJ2-5; D is undetermined. Trimming took off 0 bases at V and 1 base at J, with 19 bases between the two ends. Germline loops: CDR1 SGHDT, CDR2 YYEEEE. The CDR3 has 18 amino acids. CDR3 in amino acids: CASSLAQGSRLGQETQYF. CDR3 nucleotides: TGTGCCAGCAGCTTGGCCCAAGGCTCCCGATTGGGCCAAGAGACCCAGTACTTC.

This chain connects TRBV5-1 to TRBJ2-3; weak D call: TRBD1 (6 bases). Germline V CDR1 and CDR2: SGHRS, YFSETQ. CDR3 length equals 17 residues. V was cut by 4 bases and J by 2 bases, with 20 bases left in between. Here the CDR3 DNA reads TGCGCCAGCAGCCCTCTCGCGAACAGGGCATTCACAGATACGCAGTATTTT. Its protein is CASSPLANRAFTDTQYF.

This clone was found once. The chain couples TRBV18 to TRBJ1-5; D uncertain. CDR1 is KGHSH, CDR2 LQKENI, per germline. Between the trimmed V and J ends, which lost 2 bases and 2 bases, there was a span of 31 bases. The length of the CDR3 is 22 residues. CDR3 region: CASSPKVLRADLDSWGNQPQHF. CDR3 nucleotides: TGTGCCAGCTCACCAAAGGTACTAAGGGCAGACCTCGACTCCTGGGGCAATCAGCCCCAGCATTTT.

Remarks on this clone: The junction shows a germline mismatch at one end, possibly a read error. The chain uses TRBV27 and TRBJ2-1, with 9 bases identical to TRBD1. The CDR3 spans 17 residues. Looked up from germline, CDR1 is MNHEY and CDR2 is SMNVEV (reference sequence). As DNA, the CDR3 is TGTGCCAGCAGATTATTCGCCGGGACAGGGTCGTACAATGAGCAGTTCTTC. It codes for CASRLFAGTGSYNEQFF.